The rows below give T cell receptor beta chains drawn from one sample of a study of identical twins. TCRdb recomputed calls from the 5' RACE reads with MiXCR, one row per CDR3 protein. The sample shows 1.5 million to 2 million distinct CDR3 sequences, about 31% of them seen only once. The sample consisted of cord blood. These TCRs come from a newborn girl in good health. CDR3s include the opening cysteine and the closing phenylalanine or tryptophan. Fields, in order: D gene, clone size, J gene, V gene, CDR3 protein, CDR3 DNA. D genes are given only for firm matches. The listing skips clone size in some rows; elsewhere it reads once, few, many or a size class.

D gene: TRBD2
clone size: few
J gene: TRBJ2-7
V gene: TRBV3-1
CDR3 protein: CASSQGTSGGYVSYEQYF
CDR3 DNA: TGTGCCAGCAGCCAAGGGACTAGCGGGGGGTACGTTTCCTACGAGCAGTACTTC

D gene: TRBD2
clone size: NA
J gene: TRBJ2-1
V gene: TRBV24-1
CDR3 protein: CATSDDTAGSSYNEQFF
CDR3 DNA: TGTGCCACCAGTGATGACACAGCGGGGAGCTCCTACAATGAGCAGTTCTTC

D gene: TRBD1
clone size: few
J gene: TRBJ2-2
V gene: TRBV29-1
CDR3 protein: CSGLRDRETGELFF
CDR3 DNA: TGCAGCGGGCTCCGGGACAGGGAGACCGGGGAGCTGTTTTTT

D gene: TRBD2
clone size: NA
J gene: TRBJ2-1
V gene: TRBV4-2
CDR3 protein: CASSHGTSGGVNNEQFF
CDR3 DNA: TGTGCCAGCAGCCACGGGACTAGCGGGGGGGTAAACAATGAGCAGTTCTTC

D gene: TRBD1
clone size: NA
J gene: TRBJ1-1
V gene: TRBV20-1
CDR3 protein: CSARDRQGNTEAFF
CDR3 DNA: TGCAGTGCTAGAGATCGACAGGGGAACACTGAAGCTTTCTTT

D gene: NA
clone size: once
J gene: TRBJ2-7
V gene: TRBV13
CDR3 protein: CASSVGRTYEQYF
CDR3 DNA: TGTGCCAGCAGCGTTGGACGGACATACGAGCAGTACTTC

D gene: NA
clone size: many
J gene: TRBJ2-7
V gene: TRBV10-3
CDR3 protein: CAISRMRTPSYEQYF
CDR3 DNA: TGTGCCATCAGTCGTATGCGTACCCCCTCCTACGAGCAGTACTTC

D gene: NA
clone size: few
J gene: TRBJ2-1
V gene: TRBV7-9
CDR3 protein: CASSFSPGSSYNEQFF
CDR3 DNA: TGTGCCAGCAGCTTCTCCCCTGGCTCGAGTTACAATGAGCAGTTCTTC

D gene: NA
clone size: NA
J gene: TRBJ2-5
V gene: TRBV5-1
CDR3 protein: CASSLASRGRETQYF
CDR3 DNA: TGCGCCAGCAGCTTGGCGTCTAGGGGTCGGGAGACCCAGTACTTC

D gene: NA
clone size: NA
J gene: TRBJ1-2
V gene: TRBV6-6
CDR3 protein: CASSYPTGWSGRYTF
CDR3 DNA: TGTGCCAGCAGTTACCCCACAGGGTGGTCGGGGAGATACACCTTC

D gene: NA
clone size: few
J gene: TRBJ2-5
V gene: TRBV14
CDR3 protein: CASSQNPETQYF
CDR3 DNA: TGTGCCAGCAGCCAAAACCCAGAGACCCAGTACTTC

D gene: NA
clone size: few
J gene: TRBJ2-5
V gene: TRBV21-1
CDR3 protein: CASSKGGREMETQYF
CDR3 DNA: TGTGCCAGCAGCAAAGGAGGTCGCGAAATGGAGACCCAGTACTTC

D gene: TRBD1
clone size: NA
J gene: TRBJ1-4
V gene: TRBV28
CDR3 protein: CASSSGQGLGNEKLFF
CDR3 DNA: TGTGCCAGCAGTTCGGGACAGGGTTTAGGTAATGAAAAACTGTTTTTT

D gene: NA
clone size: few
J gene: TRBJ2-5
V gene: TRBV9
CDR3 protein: CASSVGPLFETQYF
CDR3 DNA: TGTGCCAGCAGCGTAGGGCCGTTATTCGAGACCCAGTACTTC

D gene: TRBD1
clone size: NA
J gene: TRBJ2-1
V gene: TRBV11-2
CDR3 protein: CASIPGQGRNEQFF
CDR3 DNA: TGTGCCAGCATCCCGGGACAGGGGAGGAATGAGCAGTTCTTC

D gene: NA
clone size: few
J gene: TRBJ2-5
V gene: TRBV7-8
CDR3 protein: CASSFLQGETQYF
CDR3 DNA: TGTGCCAGCAGCTTCTTACAGGGAGAGACCCAGTACTTC

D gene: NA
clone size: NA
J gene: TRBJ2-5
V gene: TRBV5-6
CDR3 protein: CTSSLGNEQYF
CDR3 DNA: TGTACCAGCAGCTTGGGCAATGAGCAGTACTTC

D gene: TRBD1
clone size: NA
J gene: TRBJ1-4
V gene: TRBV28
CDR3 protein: CASATGAFEKLFF
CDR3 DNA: TGTGCCAGCGCCACAGGGGCATTCGAAAAACTGTTTTTT

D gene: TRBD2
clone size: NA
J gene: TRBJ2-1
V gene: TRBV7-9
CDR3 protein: CASSFETSGNEQFF
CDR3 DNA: TGTGCCAGCAGCTTTGAGACTAGCGGAAATGAGCAGTTCTTC

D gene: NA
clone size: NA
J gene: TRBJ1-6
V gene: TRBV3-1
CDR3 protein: CASSQEKWGAYNSPLHF
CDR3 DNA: TGTGCCAGCAGCCAAGAAAAATGGGGGGCCTATAATTCACCCCTCCACTTT

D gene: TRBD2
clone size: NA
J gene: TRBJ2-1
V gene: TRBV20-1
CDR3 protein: CSARDSWTSGTAYNEQFF
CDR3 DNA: TGCAGTGCTAGAGATTCATGGACTAGCGGGACTGCCTACAATGAGCAGTTCTTC

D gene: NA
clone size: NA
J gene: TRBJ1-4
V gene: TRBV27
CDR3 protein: CASSSRVATNEKLFF
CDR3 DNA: TGTGCCAGCAGTTCAAGGGTTGCGACTAATGAAAAACTGTTTTTT

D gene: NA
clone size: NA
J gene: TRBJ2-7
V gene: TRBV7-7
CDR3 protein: CANSFRRGGYEQYF
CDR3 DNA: TGTGCTAACAGCTTTCGCAGGGGGGGGTACGAGCAGTACTTC

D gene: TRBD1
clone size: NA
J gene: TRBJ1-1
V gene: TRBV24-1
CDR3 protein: CATSDSGQGGGYTEAFF
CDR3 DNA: TGTGCCACCAGTGATTCCGGACAGGGTGGAGGCTACACTGAAGCTTTCTTT

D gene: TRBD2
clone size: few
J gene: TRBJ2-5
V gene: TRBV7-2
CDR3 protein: CASSPWAGGEQYF
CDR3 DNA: TGTGCCAGCAGCCCATGGGCGGGGGGTGAGCAGTACTTC

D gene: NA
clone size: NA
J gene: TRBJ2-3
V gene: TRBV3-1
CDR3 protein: CASSRLLEGRDTQYF
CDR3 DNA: TGTGCCAGCAGCCGGCTCTTGGAGGGAAGGGATACGCAGTATTTT

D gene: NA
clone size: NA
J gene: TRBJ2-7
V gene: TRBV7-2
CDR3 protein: CASSLALLVGEREQYF
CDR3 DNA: TGTGCCAGCAGCTTAGCCCTACTAGTGGGAGAACGGGAGCAGTACTTC

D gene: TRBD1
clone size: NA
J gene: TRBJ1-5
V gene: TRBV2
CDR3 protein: CASCVRQGLQPQHF
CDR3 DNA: TGTGCCAGCTGCGTGAGACAGGGGTTACAGCCCCAGCATTTT

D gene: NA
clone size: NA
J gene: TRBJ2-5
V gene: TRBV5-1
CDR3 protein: CASSLRNYQETQYF
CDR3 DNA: TGCGCCAGCAGCCTACGGAACTACCAAGAGACCCAGTACTTC

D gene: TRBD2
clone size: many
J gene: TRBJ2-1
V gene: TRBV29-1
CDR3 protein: CSVEAGGPYNEQFF
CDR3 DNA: TGCAGCGTTGAGGCGGGAGGTCCCTACAATGAGCAGTTCTTC

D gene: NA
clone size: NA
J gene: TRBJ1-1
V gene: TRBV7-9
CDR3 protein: CASSLKTGNTEAFF
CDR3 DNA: TGTGCCAGCAGCTTAAAAACAGGCAACACTGAAGCTTTCTTT

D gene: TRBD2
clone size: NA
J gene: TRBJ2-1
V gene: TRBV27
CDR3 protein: CASSLRTSGKHNEQFF
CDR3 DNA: TGTGCCAGCAGTCTCAGGACTAGCGGGAAACACAATGAGCAGTTCTTC

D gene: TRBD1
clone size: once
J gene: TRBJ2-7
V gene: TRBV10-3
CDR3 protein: CAIREMGQDYEQYF
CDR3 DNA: TGTGCCATCAGGGAGATGGGACAGGACTACGAGCAGTACTTC

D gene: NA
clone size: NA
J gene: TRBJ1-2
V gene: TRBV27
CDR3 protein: CASSQMGANGYTF
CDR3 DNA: TGTGCCAGCAGCCAGATGGGTGCCAACGGCTACACCTTC

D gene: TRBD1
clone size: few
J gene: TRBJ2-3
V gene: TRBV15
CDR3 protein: CATSSGQGNTDTQYF
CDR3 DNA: TGTGCCACCAGCAGTGGACAGGGAAACACAGATACGCAGTATTTT

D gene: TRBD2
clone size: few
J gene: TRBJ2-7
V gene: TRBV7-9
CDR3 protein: CASSLAGGPHSYEQYF
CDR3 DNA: TGTGCCAGCAGCTTGGCGGGAGGGCCACATTCTTACGAGCAGTACTTC

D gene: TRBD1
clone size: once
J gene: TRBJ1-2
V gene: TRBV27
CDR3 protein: CASSKLGQGVIYGYTF
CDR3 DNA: TGTGCCAGCAGTAAACTCGGACAGGGAGTAATCTATGGCTACACCTTC

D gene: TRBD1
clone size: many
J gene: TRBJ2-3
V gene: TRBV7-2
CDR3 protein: CASSHIQGASTDTQYF
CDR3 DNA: TGTGCCAGCAGCCACATCCAGGGGGCTTCCACAGATACGCAGTATTTT

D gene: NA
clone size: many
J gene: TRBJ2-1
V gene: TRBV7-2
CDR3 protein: CASSLFPNNEQFF
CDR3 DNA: TGTGCCAGCAGCTTATTTCCGAACAATGAGCAGTTCTTC

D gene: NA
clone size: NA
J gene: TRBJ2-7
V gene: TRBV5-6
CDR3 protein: CASILGDSTYEQYF
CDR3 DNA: TGTGCCAGCATCTTAGGGGACTCGACCTACGAGCAGTACTTC

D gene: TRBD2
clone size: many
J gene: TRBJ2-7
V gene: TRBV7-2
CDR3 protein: CASSFGTSGYYEQYF
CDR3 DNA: TGTGCCAGCAGCTTCGGGACTAGCGGGTACTACGAGCAGTACTTC

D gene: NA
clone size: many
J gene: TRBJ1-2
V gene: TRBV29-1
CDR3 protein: CSVARGLSYGYTF
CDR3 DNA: TGCAGCGTTGCGAGGGGACTGAGCTATGGCTACACCTTC

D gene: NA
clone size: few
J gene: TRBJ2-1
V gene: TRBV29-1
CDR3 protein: CSSGGGGTYNEQFF
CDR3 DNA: TGCAGCTCCGGAGGGGGGGGGACGTACAATGAGCAGTTCTTC

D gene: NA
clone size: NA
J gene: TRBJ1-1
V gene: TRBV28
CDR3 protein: CASSASGTANTEAFF
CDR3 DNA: TGTGCCAGCAGTGCGAGCGGGACGGCGAACACTGAAGCTTTCTTT

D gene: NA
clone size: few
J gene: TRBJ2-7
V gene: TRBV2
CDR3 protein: CASSELDGYEQYF
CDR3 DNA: TGTGCCAGCAGTGAACTAGATGGCTACGAGCAGTACTTC

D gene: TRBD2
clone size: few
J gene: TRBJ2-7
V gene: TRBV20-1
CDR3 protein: CSANLPGGRGYEQYF
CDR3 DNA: TGCAGTGCTAACCTTCCTGGCGGGAGGGGATACGAGCAGTACTTC